This T cell receptor beta chain was profiled in a study of blood T cells in healthy people across ages. CDR1 and CDR2 (germline): KGHDR, SFDVKD. After removal of 6 bases from V and 3 bases from J, the junction contained 8 bases not matched to a gene. The CDR3 has 15 residues. As for this clonotype: Its matching antigen is unknown.

Study observations and caveats: One million T cells yielded diversity estimates that were considered underestimates. While age rose, TCR beta diversity per million T cells dropped in a roughly linear way.

The use of a sample-barcoded 5' primer and a J-beta primer mix characterized a second PCR of roughly 7 to 12 cycles. TCRdb redid the calling of the 5' RACE reads with MiXCR, one entry per CDR3 protein. The table has 1.5 million to 2 million distinct CDR3 sequences, roughly 30% seen once. Sequenced input: blood. The TCR originated in a woman in her 30s in good health. The gene calls are TRBV24-1 and TRBJ2-3; 7 bases line up with TRBD2. CDR3 sequence: CATSSAGDRTDTQYF. CDR3 in DNA: TGTGCCACCAGTTCTGCGGGAGACCGTACAGATACGCAGTATTTT.